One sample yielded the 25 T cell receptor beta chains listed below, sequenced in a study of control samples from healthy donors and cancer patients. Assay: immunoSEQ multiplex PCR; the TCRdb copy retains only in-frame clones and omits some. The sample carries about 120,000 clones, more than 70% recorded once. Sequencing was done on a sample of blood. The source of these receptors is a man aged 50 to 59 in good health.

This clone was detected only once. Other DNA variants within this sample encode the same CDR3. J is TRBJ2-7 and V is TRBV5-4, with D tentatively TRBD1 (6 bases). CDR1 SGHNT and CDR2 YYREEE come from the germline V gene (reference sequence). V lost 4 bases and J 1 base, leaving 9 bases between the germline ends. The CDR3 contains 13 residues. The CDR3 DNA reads TGTGCCAGCAGCCTGGGGGCTTCCTACGAGCAGTACTTC. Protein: CASSLGASYEQYF.

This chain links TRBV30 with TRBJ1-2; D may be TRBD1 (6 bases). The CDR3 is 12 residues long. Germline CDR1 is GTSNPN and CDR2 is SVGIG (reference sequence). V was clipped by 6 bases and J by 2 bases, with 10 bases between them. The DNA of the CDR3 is TGTGCCTGCTCCCAGGGGAACTATGGCTACACCTTC. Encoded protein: CACSQGNYGYTF.

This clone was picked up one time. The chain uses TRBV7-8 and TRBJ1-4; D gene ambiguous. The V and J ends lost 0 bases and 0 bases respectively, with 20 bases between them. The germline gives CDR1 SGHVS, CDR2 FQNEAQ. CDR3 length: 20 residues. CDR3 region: CASSLALVPGYGATNEKLFF. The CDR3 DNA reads TGTGCCAGCAGCTTAGCGCTAGTCCCGGGTTATGGTGCAACTAATGAAAAACTGTTTTTT. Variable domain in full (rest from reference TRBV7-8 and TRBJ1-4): GAGVSQSPRYKVAKRGQDVALRCDPISGHVSLFWYQQALGQGPEFLTYFQNEAQLDKSGLPSDRFFAERPEGSVSTLKIQRTQQEDSAVYLCASSLALVPGYGATNEKLFFGSGTQLSVL.

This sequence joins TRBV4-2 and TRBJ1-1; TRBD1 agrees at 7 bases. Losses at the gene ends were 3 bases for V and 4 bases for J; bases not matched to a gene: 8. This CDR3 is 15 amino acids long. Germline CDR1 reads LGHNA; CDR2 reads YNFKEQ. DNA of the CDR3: TGTGCCAGCAGCCAGATACAGGGGATGGGCACTGAAGCTTTCTTT. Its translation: CASSQIQGMGTEAFF.

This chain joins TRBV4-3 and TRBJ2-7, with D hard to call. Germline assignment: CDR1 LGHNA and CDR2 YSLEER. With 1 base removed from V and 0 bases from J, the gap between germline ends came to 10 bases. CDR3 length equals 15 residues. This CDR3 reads CASSQGARSSYEQYF. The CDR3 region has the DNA TGCGCCAGCAGCCAAGGGGCCAGGAGCTCCTACGAGCAGTACTTC.

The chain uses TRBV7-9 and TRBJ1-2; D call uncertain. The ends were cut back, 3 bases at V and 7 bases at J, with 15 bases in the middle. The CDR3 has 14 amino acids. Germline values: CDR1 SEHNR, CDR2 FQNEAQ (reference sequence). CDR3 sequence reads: CASSFQEGPIGYTF. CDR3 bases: TGTGCCAGCAGCTTCCAGGAAGGCCCTATTGGCTACACCTTC.

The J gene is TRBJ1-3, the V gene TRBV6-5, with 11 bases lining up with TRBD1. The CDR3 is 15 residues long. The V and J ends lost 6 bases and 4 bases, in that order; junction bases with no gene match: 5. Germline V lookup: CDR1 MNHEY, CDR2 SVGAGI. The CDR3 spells CASSSGQGVGNTIYF. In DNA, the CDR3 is TGTGCCAGCAGCTCGGGACAGGGGGTAGGAAACACCATATATTTT.

The CDR3, as DNA: TGTGCCAGCAGTCCCGACAGGCCGGTCGGGAATGAGCAGTTCTTC. Translating gives CASSPDRPVGNEQFF. The chain joins TRBV6-5 to TRBJ2-1, with D possibly being TRBD1 (6 bases). Germline CDR1 MNHEY, CDR2 SVGAGI. This CDR3 has 15 amino acids. V was clipped by 5 bases and J by 7 bases, with 18 bases between them.

The CDR3 DNA reads TGTGCCAGCAACCAGGTTTATGGCTACACCTTC. It yields the protein CASNQVYGYTF. V and J are TRBV6-6 and TRBJ1-2, with unresolved D. In germline, CDR1 is MNHNY, CDR2 SVGAGI (reference sequence). V was clipped by 7 bases and J by 5 bases, with 8 bases between them. This CDR3 is built from 11 residues.

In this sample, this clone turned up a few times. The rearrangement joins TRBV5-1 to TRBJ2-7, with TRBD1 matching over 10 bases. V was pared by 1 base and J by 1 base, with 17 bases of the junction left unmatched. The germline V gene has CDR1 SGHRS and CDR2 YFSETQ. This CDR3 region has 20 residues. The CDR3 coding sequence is TGCGCCAGCAGCTTGCCGGTACCGCCGAACCGGGACAGGGGATCCTACGAGCAGTACTTC. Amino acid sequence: CASSLPVPPNRDRGSYEQYF.

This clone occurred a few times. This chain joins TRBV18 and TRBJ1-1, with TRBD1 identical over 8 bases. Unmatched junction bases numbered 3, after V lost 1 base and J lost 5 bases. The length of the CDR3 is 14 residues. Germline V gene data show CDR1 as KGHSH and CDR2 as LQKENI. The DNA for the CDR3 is TGTGCCAGCTCACCACTAACAGGGGGGACTGAAGCTTTCTTT. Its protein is CASSPLTGGTEAFF. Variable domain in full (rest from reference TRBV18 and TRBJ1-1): NAGVMQNPRHLVRRRGQEARLRCSPMKGHSHVYWYRQLPEEGLKFMVYLQKENIIDESGMPKERFSAEFPKEGPSILRIQQVVRGDSAAYFCASSPLTGGTEAFFGQGTRLTVV.

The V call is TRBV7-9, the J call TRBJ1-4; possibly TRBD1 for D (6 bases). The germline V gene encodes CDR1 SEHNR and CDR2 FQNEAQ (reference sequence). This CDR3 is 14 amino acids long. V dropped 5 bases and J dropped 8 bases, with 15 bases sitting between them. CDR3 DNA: TGTGCCAGCAGCGGACCAGGGGATAGAGAAAAACTGTTTTTT. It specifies CASSGPGDREKLFF.

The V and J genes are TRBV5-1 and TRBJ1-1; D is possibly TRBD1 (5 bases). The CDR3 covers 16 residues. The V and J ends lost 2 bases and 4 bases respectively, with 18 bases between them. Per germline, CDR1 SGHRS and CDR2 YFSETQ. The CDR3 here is CASSFAGTLIGTEAFF. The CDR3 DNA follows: TGCGCCAGCAGCTTCGCCGGGACTTTGATCGGCACTGAAGCTTTCTTT.

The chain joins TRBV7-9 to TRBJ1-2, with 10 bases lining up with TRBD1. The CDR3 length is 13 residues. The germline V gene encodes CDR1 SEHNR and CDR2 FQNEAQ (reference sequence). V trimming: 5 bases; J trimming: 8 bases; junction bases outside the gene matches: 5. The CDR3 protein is CASSAGTGDGYTF. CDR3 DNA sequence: TGTGCCAGCAGCGCCGGGACAGGGGACGGCTACACCTTC.

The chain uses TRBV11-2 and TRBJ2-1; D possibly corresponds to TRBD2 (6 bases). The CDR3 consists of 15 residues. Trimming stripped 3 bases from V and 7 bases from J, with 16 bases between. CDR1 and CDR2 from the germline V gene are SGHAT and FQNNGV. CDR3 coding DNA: TGTGCCAGCAGCTTCGTTGGGCGGGGCACGAATGAGCAGTTCTTC. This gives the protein CASSFVGRGTNEQFF.

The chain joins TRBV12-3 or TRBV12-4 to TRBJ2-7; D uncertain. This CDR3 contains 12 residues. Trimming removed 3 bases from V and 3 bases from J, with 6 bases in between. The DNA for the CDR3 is TGTGCCAGCAGTTTGATTTACTACGAGCAGTACTTC. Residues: CASSLIYYEQYF.

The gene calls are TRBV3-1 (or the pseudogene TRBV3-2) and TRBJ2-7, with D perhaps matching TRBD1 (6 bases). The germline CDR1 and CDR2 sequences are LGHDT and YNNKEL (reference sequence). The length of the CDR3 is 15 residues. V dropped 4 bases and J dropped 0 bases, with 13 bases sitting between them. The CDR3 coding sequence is TGTGCCAGCAGCCCCCCAGGGGTCCTCTCCTACGAGCAGTACTTC. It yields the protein CASSPPGVLSYEQYF.

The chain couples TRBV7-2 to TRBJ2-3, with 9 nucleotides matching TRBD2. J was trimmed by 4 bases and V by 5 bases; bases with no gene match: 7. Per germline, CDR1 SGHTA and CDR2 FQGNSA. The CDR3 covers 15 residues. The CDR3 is CASSLSGGMPDTQYF. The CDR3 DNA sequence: TGTGCCAGCAGCCTTAGCGGGGGAATGCCAGATACGCAGTATTTT.

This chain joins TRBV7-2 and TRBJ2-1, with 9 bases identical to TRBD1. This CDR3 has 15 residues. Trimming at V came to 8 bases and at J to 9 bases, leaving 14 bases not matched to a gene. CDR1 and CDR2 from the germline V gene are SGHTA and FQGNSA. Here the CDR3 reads CASLLGQGLFTEQFF. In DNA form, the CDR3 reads TGTGCCAGCCTTTTGGGACAGGGCTTATTCACTGAGCAGTTCTTC.

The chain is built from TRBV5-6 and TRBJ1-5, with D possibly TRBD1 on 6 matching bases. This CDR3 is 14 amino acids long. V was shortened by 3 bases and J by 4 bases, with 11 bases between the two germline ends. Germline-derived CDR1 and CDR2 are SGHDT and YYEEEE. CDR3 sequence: CASSSDSSNQPQHF. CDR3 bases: TGTGCCAGCAGCTCGGACAGTTCAAATCAGCCCCAGCATTTT.

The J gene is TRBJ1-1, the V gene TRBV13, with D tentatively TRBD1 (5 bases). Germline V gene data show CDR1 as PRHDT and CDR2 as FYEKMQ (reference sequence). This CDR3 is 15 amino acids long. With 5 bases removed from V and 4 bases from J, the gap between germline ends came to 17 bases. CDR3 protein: CASSPRFGGATEAFF. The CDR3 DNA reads TGTGCCAGCAGCCCCCGCTTCGGAGGGGCCACTGAAGCTTTCTTT.

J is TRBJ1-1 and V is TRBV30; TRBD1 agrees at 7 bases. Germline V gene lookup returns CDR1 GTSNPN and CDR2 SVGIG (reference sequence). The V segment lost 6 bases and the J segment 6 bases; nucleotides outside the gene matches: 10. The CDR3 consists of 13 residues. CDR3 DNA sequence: TGTGCCTGTTTACAGGGGAACCGGCCTGAAGCTTTCTTT. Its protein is CACLQGNRPEAFF.

CDR3 sequence (DNA): TGCAGTGCTAGTAATAGGGCTGAGACCCAGTACTTC. Protein: CSASNRAETQYF. The gene calls are TRBV20-1 and TRBJ2-5, with no clear D. Germline V CDR1 and CDR2: DFQATT, SNEGSKA (reference sequence). V was clipped by 3 bases and J by 5 bases, with 10 bases between them. This CDR3 is 12 amino acids long.

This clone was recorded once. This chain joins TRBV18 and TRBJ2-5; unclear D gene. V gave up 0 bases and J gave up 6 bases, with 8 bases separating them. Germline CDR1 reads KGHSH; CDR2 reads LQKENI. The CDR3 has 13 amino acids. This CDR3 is CASSPPEAKTQYF. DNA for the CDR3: TGTGCCAGCTCACCACCCGAGGCCAAGACCCAGTACTTC.

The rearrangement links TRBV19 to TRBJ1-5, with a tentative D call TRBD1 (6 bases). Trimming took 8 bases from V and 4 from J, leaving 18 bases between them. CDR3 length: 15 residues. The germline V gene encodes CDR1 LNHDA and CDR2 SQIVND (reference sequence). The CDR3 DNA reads TGTGCCAGTGCCGAGGGAGGGACAAGGAATCAGCCCCAGCATTTT. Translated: CASAEGGTRNQPQHF.